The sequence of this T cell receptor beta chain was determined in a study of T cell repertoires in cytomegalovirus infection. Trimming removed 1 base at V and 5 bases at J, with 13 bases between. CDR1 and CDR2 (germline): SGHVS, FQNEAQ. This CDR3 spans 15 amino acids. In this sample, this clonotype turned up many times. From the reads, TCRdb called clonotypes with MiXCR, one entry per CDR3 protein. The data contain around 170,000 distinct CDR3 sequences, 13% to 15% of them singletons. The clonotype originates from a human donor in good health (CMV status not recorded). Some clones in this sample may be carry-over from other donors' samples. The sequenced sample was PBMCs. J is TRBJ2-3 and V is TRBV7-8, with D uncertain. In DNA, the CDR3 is TGTGCCAGCAGCTTAGATTCCCACAGCCAAGATACGCAGTATTTT. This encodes CASSLDSHSQDTQYF.